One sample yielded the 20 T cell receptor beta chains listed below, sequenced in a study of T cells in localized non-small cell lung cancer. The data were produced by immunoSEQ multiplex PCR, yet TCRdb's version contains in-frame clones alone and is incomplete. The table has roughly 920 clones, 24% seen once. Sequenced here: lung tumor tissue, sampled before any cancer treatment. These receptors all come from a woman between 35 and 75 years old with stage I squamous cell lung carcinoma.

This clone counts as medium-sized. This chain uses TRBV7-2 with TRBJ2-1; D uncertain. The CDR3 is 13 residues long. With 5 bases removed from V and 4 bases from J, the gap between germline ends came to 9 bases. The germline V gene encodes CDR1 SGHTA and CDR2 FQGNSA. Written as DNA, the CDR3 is TGTGCCAGCAGCCCCACACCGTACAATGAGCAGTTCTTC. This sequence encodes CASSPTPYNEQFF.

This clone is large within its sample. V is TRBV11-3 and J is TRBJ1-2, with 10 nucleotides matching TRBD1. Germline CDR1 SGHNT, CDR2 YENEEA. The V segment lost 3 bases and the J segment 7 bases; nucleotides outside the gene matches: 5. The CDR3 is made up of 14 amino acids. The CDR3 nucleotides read TGTGCCAGCAGCTTGGTGGGGACAGGGGTTGGCTACACCTTC. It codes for CASSLVGTGVGYTF.

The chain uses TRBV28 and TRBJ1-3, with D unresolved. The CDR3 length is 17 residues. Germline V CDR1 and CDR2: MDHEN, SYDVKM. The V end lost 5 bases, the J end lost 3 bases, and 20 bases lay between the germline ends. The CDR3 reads CASSLDRTFSYGNTIYF. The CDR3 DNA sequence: TGTGCCAGCAGTCTGGATCGGACGTTTTCATATGGAAACACCATATATTTT.

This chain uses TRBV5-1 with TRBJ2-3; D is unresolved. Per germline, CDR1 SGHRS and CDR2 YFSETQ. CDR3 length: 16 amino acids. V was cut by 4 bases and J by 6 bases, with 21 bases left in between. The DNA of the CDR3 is TGCGCCAGCAGCCTTGCCGGGCCGTACCAGGCCGATACGCAGTATTTT. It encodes CASSLAGPYQADTQYF. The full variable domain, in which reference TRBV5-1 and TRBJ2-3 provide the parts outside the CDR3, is KAGVTQTPRYLIKTRGQQVTLSCSPISGHRSVSWYQQTPGQGLQFLFEYFSETQRNKGNFPGRFSGRQFSNSRSEMNVSTLELGDSALYLCASSLAGPYQADTQYFGPGTRLTVL.

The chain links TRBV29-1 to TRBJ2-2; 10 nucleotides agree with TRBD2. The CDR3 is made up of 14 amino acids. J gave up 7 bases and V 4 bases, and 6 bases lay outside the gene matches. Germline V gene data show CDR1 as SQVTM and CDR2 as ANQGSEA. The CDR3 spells CSVALAGAGGELFF. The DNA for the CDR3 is TGCAGCGTTGCGCTAGCGGGAGCGGGCGGGGAGCTGTTTTTT.

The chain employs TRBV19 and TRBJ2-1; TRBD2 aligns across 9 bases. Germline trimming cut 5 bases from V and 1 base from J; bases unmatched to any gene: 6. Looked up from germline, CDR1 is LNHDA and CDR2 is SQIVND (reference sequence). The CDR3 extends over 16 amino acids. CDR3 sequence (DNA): TGTGCCAGTAGTGGGATAGCGGGAGTGTCCTACAATGAGCAGTTCTTC. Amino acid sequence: CASSGIAGVSYNEQFF. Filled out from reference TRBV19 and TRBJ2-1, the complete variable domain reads DGGITQSPKYLFRKEGQNVTLSCEQNLNHDAMYWYRQDPGQGLRLIYYSQIVNDFQKGDIAEGYSVSREKKESFPLTVTSAQKNPTAFYLCASSGIAGVSYNEQFFGPGTRLTVL.

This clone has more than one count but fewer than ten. The CDR3 DNA follows: TGTGCCAGCAGCCTAATCAGCGGGAGGGTTTTCGAGCAGTACTTC. It codes for CASSLISGRVFEQYF. The chain employs TRBV11-3 and TRBJ2-7, with TRBD2 identical over 10 bases. Germline V gene lookup returns CDR1 SGHNT and CDR2 YENEEA. The CDR3 sequence is 15 residues long. The V segment lost 5 bases and the J segment 6 bases; nucleotides outside the gene matches: 10.

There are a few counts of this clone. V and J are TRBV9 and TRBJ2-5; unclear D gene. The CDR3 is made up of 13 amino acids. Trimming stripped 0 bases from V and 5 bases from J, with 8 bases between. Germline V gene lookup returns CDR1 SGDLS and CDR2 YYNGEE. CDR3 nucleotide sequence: TGTGCCAGCAGCGTAGCCCTAGGGGAGACCCAGTACTTC. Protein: CASSVALGETQYF. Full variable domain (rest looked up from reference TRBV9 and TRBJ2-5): DSGVTQTPKHLITATGQRVTLRCSPRSGDLSVYWYQQSLDQGLQFLIQYYNGEERAKGNILERFSAQQFPDLHSELNLSSLELGDSALYFCASSVALGETQYFGPGTRLLVL.

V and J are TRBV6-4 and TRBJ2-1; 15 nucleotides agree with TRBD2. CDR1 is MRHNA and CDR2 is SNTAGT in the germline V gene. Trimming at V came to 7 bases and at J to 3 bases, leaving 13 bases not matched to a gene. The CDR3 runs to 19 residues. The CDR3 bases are TGTGCCAGCATCATATCCGGGACTAGCGGGAGGCCAATCTACAATGAGCAGTTCTTC. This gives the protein CASIISGTSGRPIYNEQFF.

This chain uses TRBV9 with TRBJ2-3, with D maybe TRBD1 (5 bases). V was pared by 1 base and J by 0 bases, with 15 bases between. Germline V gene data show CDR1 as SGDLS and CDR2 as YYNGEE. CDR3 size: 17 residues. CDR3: CASSVRAGRTSTDTQYF. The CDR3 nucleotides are TGTGCCAGCAGCGTAAGGGCAGGTCGGACAAGCACAGATACGCAGTATTTT.

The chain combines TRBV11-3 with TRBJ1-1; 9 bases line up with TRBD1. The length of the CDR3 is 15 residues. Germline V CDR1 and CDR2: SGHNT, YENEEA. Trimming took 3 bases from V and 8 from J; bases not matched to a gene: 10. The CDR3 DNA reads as TGTGCCAGCAGCTTGGAAGGGACAGGGTCGCCCGAAGCTTTCTTT. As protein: CASSLEGTGSPEAFF.

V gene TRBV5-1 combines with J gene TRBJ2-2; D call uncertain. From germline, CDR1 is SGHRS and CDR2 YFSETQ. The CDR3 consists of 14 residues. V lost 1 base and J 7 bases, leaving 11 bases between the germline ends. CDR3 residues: CASSLNTLYGELFF. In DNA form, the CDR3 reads TGCGCCAGCAGCTTGAACACGCTGTACGGGGAGCTGTTTTTT.

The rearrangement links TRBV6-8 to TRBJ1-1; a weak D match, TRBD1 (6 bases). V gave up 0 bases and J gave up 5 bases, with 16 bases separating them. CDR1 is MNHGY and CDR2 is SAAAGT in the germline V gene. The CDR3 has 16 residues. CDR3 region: CASSYSSSGGGTEAFF. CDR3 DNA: TGTGCCAGCAGTTACTCGTCTAGTGGGGGCGGGACTGAAGCTTTCTTT.

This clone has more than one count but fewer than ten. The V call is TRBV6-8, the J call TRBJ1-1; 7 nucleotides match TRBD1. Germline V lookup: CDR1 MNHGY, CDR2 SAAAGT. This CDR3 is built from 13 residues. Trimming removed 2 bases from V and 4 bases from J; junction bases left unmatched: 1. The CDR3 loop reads CASSYPGGTEAFF. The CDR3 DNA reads TGTGCCAGCAGTTACCCAGGGGGCACTGAAGCTTTCTTT.

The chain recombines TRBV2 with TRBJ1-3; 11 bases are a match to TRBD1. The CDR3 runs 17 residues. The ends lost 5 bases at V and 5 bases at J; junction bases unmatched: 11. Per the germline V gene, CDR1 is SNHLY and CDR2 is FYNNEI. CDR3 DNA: TGTGCCAGCAGTAAAGAAGCGGGACAGGGGGGAAGAAACACCATATATTTT. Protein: CASSKEAGQGGRNTIYF.

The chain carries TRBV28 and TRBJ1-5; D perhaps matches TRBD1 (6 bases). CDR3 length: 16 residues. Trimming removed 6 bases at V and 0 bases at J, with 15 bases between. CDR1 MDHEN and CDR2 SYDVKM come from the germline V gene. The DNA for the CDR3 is TGTGCCAGCAGACAGGGAGCTACTTATAGCAATCAGCCCCAGCATTTT. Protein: CASRQGATYSNQPQHF.

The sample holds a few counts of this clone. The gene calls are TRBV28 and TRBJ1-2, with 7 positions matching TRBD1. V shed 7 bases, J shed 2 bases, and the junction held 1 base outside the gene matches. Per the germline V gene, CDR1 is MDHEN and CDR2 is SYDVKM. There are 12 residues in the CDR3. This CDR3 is CASTTGNYGYTF. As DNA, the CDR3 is TGTGCCAGCACGACAGGGAACTATGGCTACACCTTC.

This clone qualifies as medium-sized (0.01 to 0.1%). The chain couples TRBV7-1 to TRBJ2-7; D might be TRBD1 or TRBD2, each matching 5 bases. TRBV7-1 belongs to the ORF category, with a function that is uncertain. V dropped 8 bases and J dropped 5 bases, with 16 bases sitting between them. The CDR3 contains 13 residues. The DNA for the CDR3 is TGTGCCAGCGTCCGGGACCGGCGTGACGAGCAGTACTTC. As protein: CASVRDRRDEQYF.

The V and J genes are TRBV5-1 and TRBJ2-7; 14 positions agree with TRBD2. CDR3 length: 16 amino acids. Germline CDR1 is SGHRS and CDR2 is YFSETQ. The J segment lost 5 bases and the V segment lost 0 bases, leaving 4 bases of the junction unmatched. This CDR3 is CASSLAGTSGSHEQYF. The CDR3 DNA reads TGCGCCAGCAGCTTGGCCGGGACTAGCGGGAGCCACGAGCAGTACTTC.

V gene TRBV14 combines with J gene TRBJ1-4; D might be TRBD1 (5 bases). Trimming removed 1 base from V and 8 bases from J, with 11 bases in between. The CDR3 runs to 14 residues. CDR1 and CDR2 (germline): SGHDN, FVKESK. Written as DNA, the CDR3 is TGTGCCAGCAGCCAAGTAAAGGGACGAGAAAAACTGTTTTTT. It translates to CASSQVKGREKLFF. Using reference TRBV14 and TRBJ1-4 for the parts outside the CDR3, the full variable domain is EAGVTQFPSHSVIEKGQTVTLRCDPISGHDNLYWYRRVMGKEIKFLLHFVKESKQDESGMPNNRFLAERTGGTYSTLKVQPAELEDSGVYFCASSQVKGREKLFFGSGTQLSVL.